The clone carrying this T cell receptor beta chain was picked up a small number of times. Its target is not known. What the library attached to individual cDNA molecules were unique molecular identifiers. MiXCR, applied by TCRdb to the RACE reads, yields one record per CDR3 protein. The sample consists of around 150,000 distinct CDR3 sequences, approximately 15% of them appearing once. The trim removed 5 bases at V and 6 bases at J, leaving 9 bases unmatched. Looked up from germline, CDR1 is SEHNR and CDR2 is FQNEAQ (reference sequence). The CDR3 extends over 14 amino acids. The data were obtained in a study of human T cells and chemical hapten exposure. Points from the study as a whole: Compared with pre-sensitization or healthy control sets, expanded TCRs clustered more.

Described time point: patch test 1, 2 weeks after DPC sensitization. Treatment: therapeutic diphenylcyclopropenone sensitization with weekly scalp DPC. The clonotype comes from a woman under 40 with alopecia areata. Some clones in this sample may be carry-over from other donors' samples. The chain recombines TRBV7-9 with TRBJ2-7, with TRBD2 identical over 8 bases. The sequencing here drew on whole blood, taken in connection with sensitization to the hapten diphenylcyclopropenone (DPC). The CDR3 sequence is CASSGRSREGEQYF. In DNA form, the CDR3 reads TGTGCCAGCAGCGGAAGGTCTCGGGAGGGCGAGCAGTACTTC.